The clone carrying this T cell receptor beta chain appeared once. The antigen remains undetermined. CDR1 is SGDLS, CDR2 YYNGEE, per germline. The CDR3 sequence is 14 residues long. Trimming removed 0 bases at V and 1 base at J, with 7 bases between. This sample is drawn from a study of CD8+ T cells in alopecia areata. Study overall: Treated individuals took tofacitinib by mouth, 5 to 10 mg twice daily. Study-wide findings and caveats: In lesional scalp, particularly from alopecia totalis/universalis, clonality was higher than in normal scalp.

It was from PBMCs that CD4+ and CD8+ T cells were sorted. RNA extraction and reverse transcription yielded cDNA as sequencing template. Repertoires were generated with immunoSEQ multiplex PCR, while TCRdb's copy carries only in-frame clones and drops some. The sample has more than 150,000 clones, 59% seen once. The input for sequencing was CD4+ T cells sorted from blood, taken at week 0. This clonotype originated in a human donor with alopecia areata. The J gene is TRBJ1-1, the V gene TRBV9; D is undetermined. The CDR3 sequence: CASSVALENTEAFF. CDR3 nucleotide sequence: TGTGCCAGCAGCGTAGCCCTCGAGAACACTGAAGCTTTCTTT. The full variable domain, in which reference TRBV9 and TRBJ1-1 provide the parts outside the CDR3, is DSGVTQTPKHLITATGQRVTLRCSPRSGDLSVYWYQQSLDQGLQFLIQYYNGEERAKGNILERFSAQQFPDLHSELNLSSLELGDSALYFCASSVALENTEAFFGQGTRLTVV.